A selection of T cell receptor beta chains follows, all from one sample in a study of blood T cell repertoires in COVID-19. Profiled with immunoSEQ multiplex PCR; TCRdb holds only in-frame clones, not every one. The sample carries about 230,000 clones, about 90% recorded once. The specimen was peripheral blood. Receptor source: a woman aged 60-70 years with acute or convalescent COVID-19. Both conserved end residues are part of each CDR3. A D gene is named only where the DNA matches it firmly. Part of the rows lack a size; the others show once, few, many or a class for expanded clones.

J,D,V,size,DNA,CDR3
TRBJ2-1,TRBD2,TRBV6-2/TRBV6-3,NA,TGTGCCAGCAGTTACTTTAGCGGGAGAACGGGTGAGCAGTTCTTC,CASSYFSGRTGEQFF
TRBJ2-5,NA,TRBV7-7,once,TGTGCTAGCAGCCGGGACACTCAAGAGACCCAGTACTTC,CASSRDTQETQYF
TRBJ1-6,NA,TRBV5-4,NA,TGTGCCAGCAGCGTCGCAGGTCCCAATTCACCCCTCCACTTT,CASSVAGPNSPLHF
TRBJ2-2,NA,TRBV7-9,NA,TGTGCCAGCACCCAGGGGGGGAACACCGGGGAGCTGTTTTTT,CASTQGGNTGELFF
TRBJ1-2,NA,TRBV30,NA,TGTGCCTGGAGTGTACGAGGGATCCCCTATGGCTACACCTTC,CAWSVRGIPYGYTF
TRBJ1-3,TRBD1,TRBV5-6,NA,TGTGCCAGCAGCTTCAGGGGGCGAAACACCATATATTTT,CASSFRGRNTIYF
TRBJ1-2,TRBD1,TRBV18,NA,TGTGCCAGCTCACCGGGACAGGGGGACTATGGCTACACCTTC,CASSPGQGDYGYTF
TRBJ1-5,NA,TRBV4-1,NA,TGCGCCAGCAGCCACTACCCCATGAATCAGCCCCAGCATTTT,CASSHYPMNQPQHF
TRBJ1-2,NA,TRBV28,NA,TGTGCCAGCAGTTCGCCCGATACGGAGCGAATCTATGGCTACACCTTC,CASSSPDTERIYGYTF
TRBJ2-1,TRBD2,TRBV10-1,NA,TGCGCCAGCAGTGAGGGTAGACTAGCGGGAGGTAGGAATGAGCAGTTCTTC,CASSEGRLAGGRNEQFF
TRBJ2-5,NA,TRBV19,NA,TGTGCCAGTAGTTGGGCAGACAAAGAGACCCAGTACTTC,CASSWADKETQYF
TRBJ2-2,NA,TRBV4-2,NA,TGTGCCAGCAGCCAAGATCTTAGCGGAGTGACCGGGGAGCTGTTTTTT,CASSQDLSGVTGELFF
TRBJ1-4,NA,TRBV19,NA,TGTGCCAGTAGTATGGCACAGAGCTTTAATGAAAAACTGTTTTTT,CASSMAQSFNEKLFF
TRBJ1-1,NA,TRBV18,NA,TGTGCCAGCTCCCAGGCTACGAACACTGAAGCTTTCTTT,CASSQATNTEAFF
TRBJ2-2,NA,TRBV6-5,NA,TGTGCCAGCAGTTACCGCATGACAGACAACACCGGGGAGCTGTTTTTT,CASSYRMTDNTGELFF
TRBJ2-3,NA,TRBV3-1/TRBV3-2,NA,TGTGCCAGCAGCCAAGACCGGGGTTGGACAGATACGCAGTATTTT,CASSQDRGWTDTQYF
TRBJ1-5,NA,TRBV27,NA,TGTGCCAGCAGTCTTTTCGGGGATAGCAATCAGCCCCAGCATTTT,CASSLFGDSNQPQHF
TRBJ2-7,NA,TRBV21-1,NA,TGTGCCAGCAGTGCAGGGGTATCCTACGAGCAGTACTTC,CASSAGVSYEQYF
TRBJ2-7,TRBD1,TRBV18,NA,TGTGCCAGCTCAACAAATACCGGGACAGGGGGGGATCCCGAGCAGTACTTC,CASSTNTGTGGDPEQYF
TRBJ1-2,NA,TRBV9,few,TGTGCCAGCAGCACCCGGACAGCCAACTATGGCTACACCTTC,CASSTRTANYGYTF
TRBJ2-4,TRBD2,TRBV30,NA,TGTGCCTGGAGTTTATTGGGAGGGGAGCGCAAAAACATTCAGTACTTC,CAWSLLGGERKNIQYF
TRBJ1-1,NA,TRBV28,once,TGTGCCGCATGGCTGAACACTGAAGCTTTCTTT,CAAWLNTEAFF
TRBJ1-5,NA,TRBV5-1,NA,TGCGCCAGCAGCTTGGAAAATTATAGCAATCAGCCCCAGCATTTT,CASSLENYSNQPQHF
TRBJ1-1,TRBD1,TRBV19,NA,TGTGCCAGTAGTATGGACAGGGTTACTGAAGCTTTCTTT,CASSMDRVTEAFF
TRBJ2-1,TRBD2,TRBV7-2,NA,TGTGCCAGCAGCCTCATTAGCGGGAGTAACTCCTACAATGAGCAGTTCTTC,CASSLISGSNSYNEQFF
TRBJ1-5,NA,TRBV6-5,NA,TGTGCCAGCAGTTACCGAGGGAGAGATCAGCCCCAGCATTTT,CASSYRGRDQPQHF
TRBJ1-3,NA,TRBV18,NA,TGTGCCAGCTCACCTGTCATCAGCTCTGGAAACACCATATATTTT,CASSPVISSGNTIYF
TRBJ1-4,NA,TRBV18,NA,TGTGCCAGCTCACCGGGGCAGGGTAATGAAAAACTGTTTTTT,CASSPGQGNEKLFF
TRBJ2-1,NA,TRBV15,NA,TGTGCCACCAGGGTAGGGGAATTAAGCTCCTACAATGAGCAGTTCTTC,CATRVGELSSYNEQFF
TRBJ2-5,NA,TRBV28,NA,TGTGCCAGCAGTTCCCCGGAGACCCAGTACTTC,CASSSPETQYF
TRBJ1-1,NA,TRBV6-5,NA,TGTGCCAGCAGCCCATGGGGGCGCACTGAAGCTTTCTTT,CASSPWGRTEAFF
TRBJ2-3,NA,TRBV30,NA,TGTGCCTGGAGTGTACGAGGGGGTGCGAAAACGCAGTATTTT,CAWSVRGGAKTQYF
TRBJ1-3,TRBD1,TRBV30,NA,TGTGCCTGGAGTGTACAAACAGGGGGAGGAAACACCATATATTTT,CAWSVQTGGGNTIYF
TRBJ1-6,NA,TRBV18,NA,TGTGCCAGCTCACCAGACAGTGACTCACCCCTCCACTTT,CASSPDSDSPLHF
TRBJ1-2,TRBD1,TRBV2,once,TGTGCCAGCAGGGCCGAACAGGGGTTTAAGGTTTATGGCTACACCTTC,CASRAEQGFKVYGYTF
TRBJ2-7,TRBD2,TRBV11-2,NA,TGTGCCAGCAGTTTCCCTCCGGGACTAGCGTACGAGCAGTACTTC,CASSFPPGLAYEQYF
TRBJ1-4,NA,TRBV19,NA,TGTGCCAGTAGGCTGCGTGGGGGGAGTGAAAAACTGTTTTTT,CASRLRGGSEKLFF
TRBJ2-7,TRBD2,TRBV6-2/TRBV6-3,NA,TGTGCCAGCAGTCGACACGGGACTAGCCCCATCGAGCAGTACTTC,CASSRHGTSPIEQYF
TRBJ1-2,NA,TRBV7-8,NA,TGTGCCAGCAGCTTCGGGCTTCAGGGAAGACTTGGCTACACCTTC,CASSFGLQGRLGYTF
TRBJ1-2,NA,TRBV30,NA,TGTGCCTGGGACGGACAGTTTGGCTACACCTTC,CAWDGQFGYTF
TRBJ1-4,NA,TRBV11-2,NA,TGTGCCAGCGCTACAGGGTCAAGTAGTGAAAAACTGTTTTTT,CASATGSSSEKLFF
TRBJ2-2,TRBD2,TRBV4-2,once,TGTGCCAGCAGCCAAGATAAAGCCACGGGACTAGCGGGGGGGCCGTACACCGGGGAGCTGTTTTTT,CASSQDKATGLAGGPYTGELFF
TRBJ2-1,NA,TRBV7-6,NA,TGTGCCAGCAGCTTAATGCTAGCCCCTAATGAGCAGTTCTTC,CASSLMLAPNEQFF
TRBJ2-7,TRBD2,TRBV5-4,NA,TGTGCCAGCAGCTTGTCGGGGGGGTACGAGCAGTACTTC,CASSLSGGYEQYF
TRBJ1-2,NA,TRBV29-1,NA,TGCAGCGTTGATTGGACATCTAGATACTACACCTTC,CSVDWTSRYYTF
TRBJ2-4,NA,TRBV18,NA,TGTGCCAGCTCACCCGTACAGGGTTATGAAAACATTCAGTACTTC,CASSPVQGYENIQYF
TRBJ1-2,TRBD1,TRBV15,once,TGTGCCACCAGCAGACTCAATCCGGGACAGGGGATTGGCTACACCTTC,CATSRLNPGQGIGYTF
TRBJ2-2,NA,TRBV19,NA,TGTGCCAGTAGCCCCAGGGGCACCGGGGAGCTGTTTTTT,CASSPRGTGELFF
TRBJ1-1,NA,TRBV28,NA,TGTGCCAGCAGCGCTATTGGAGAGGACACTGAAGCTTTCTTT,CASSAIGEDTEAFF
TRBJ1-5,NA,TRBV7-2,NA,TGTGCCAGCAGCTACGGACTCAACAATCAGCCCCAGCATTTT,CASSYGLNNQPQHF
TRBJ1-3,NA,TRBV5-1,NA,TGCGCCAGCAGCTTTGGGGAGGGTGGAAACACCATATATTTT,CASSFGEGGNTIYF
TRBJ1-2,TRBD1,TRBV30,NA,TGTGTCTACAGGGGAGGCTATGGCTACACCTTC,CVYRGGYGYTF
TRBJ2-7,TRBD1,TRBV24-1,NA,TGTGCCACCAGTGGGGCTTGGGACAGGGGGTACGAGCAGTACTTC,CATSGAWDRGYEQYF